The clone carrying this TCR beta chain was counted between two and nine times. Its antigen is not known. The data were obtained in a study of T cells in Graves' hyperthyroidism and ophthalmopathy. Authors of the study amplified TCR beta CDR3 regions from RNA transcripts. TCR CDR3 underwent first-round RT-PCR with the HTBI primer set. TCRdb re-called the multiplex PCR reads through MiXCR, storing one row per CDR3 protein. The sample has 250,000 to 400,000 distinct CDR3 sequences; around 15% are singletons. The ends lost 5 bases at V and 7 bases at J; junction bases unmatched: 4. The CDR3 has 12 amino acids. The V gene's germline CDR1 is KGHSH and CDR2 LQKENI. Whole-study findings and limits: By a 13 V-J model, ophthalmopathy was set apart from stable hyperthyroidism.

Diagnosis rested on symptoms, serum thyroxine and TRAb, thyroid ultrasound, and orbital computed tomography. The sequenced sample consisted of blood. The TCR comes from a middle-aged woman with Graves' ophthalmopathy. The chain combines TRBV18 with TRBJ1-1, with TRBD1 matching 7 bases. This chain's CDR3 is CASSNQGVEAFF. The CDR3 region has the DNA TGTGCCAGCTCAAACCAGGGGGTTGAAGCTTTCTTT.